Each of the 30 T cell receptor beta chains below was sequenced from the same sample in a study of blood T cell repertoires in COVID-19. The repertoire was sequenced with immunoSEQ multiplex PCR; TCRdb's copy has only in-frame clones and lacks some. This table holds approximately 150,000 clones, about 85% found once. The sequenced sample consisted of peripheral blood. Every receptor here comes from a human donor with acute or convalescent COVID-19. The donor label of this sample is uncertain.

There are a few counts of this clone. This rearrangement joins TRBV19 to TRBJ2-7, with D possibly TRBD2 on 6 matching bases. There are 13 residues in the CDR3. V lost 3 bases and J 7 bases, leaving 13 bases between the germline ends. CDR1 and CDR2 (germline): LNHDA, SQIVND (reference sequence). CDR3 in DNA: TGTGCCAGTAGTATTACCGGGGGAGGTGAGCAGTACGTC. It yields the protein CASSITGGGEQYV.

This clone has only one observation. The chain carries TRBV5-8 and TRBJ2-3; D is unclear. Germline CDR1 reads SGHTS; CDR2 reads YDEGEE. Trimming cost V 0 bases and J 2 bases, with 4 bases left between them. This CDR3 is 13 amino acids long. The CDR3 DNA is TGTGCCAGCAGCTTGGAGCTCACAGATACGCAGTATTTT. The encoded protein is CASSLELTDTQYF.

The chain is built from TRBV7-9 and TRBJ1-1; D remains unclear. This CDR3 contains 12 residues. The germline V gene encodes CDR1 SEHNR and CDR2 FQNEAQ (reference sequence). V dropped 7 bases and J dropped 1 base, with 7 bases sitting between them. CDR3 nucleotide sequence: TGTGCCAGCAACTTTCAGAACACTGAAGCTTTCTTT. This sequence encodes CASNFQNTEAFF.

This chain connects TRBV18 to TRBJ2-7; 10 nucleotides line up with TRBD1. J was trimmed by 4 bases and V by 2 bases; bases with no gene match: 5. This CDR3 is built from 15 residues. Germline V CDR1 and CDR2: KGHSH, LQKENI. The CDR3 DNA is TGTGCCAGCTCACCAGGACAGGGGGTACCATACGAGCAGTACTTC. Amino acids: CASSPGQGVPYEQYF.

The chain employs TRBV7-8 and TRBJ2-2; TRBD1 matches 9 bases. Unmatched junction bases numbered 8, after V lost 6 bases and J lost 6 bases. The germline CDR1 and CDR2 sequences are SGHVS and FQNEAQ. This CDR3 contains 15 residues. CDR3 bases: TGTGCCAGCAGTACAGGGACAGGGCGAGCCGGGGAGCTGTTTTTT. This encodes CASSTGTGRAGELFF.

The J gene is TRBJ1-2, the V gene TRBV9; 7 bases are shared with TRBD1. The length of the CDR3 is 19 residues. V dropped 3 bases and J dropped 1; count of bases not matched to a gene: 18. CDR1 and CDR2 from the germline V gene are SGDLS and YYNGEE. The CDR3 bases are TGTGCCAGCAGCGCTAGTCCATCAACGGGACAGTCTGTTAACTATGGCTACACCTTC. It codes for CASSASPSTGQSVNYGYTF.

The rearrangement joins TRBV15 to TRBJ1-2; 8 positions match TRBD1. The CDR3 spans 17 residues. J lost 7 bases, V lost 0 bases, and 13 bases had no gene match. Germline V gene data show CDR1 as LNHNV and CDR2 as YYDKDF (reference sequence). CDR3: CATSRDQRRQGLTGYTF. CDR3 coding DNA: TGTGCCACCAGCAGAGATCAAAGAAGACAGGGGTTGACTGGCTACACCTTC.

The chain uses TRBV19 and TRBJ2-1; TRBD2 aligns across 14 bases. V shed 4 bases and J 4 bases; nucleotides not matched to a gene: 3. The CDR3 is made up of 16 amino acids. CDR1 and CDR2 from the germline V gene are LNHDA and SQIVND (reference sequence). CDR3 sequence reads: CASSTGTSGRYNEQFF. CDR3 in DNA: TGTGCCAGTAGTACGGGGACTAGCGGGAGATACAATGAGCAGTTCTTC. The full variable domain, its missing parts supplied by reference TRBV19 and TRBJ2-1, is DGGITQSPKYLFRKEGQNVTLSCEQNLNHDAMYWYRQDPGQGLRLIYYSQIVNDFQKGDIAEGYSVSREKKESFPLTVTSAQKNPTAFYLCASSTGTSGRYNEQFFGPGTRLTVL.

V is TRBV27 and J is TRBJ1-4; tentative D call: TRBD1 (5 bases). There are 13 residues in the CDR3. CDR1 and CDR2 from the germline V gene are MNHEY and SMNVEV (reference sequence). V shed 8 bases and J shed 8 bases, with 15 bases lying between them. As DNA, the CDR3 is TGTGCCAGCGCAAGGGGTCTAGGAGAAAAACTGTTTTTT. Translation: CASARGLGEKLFF.

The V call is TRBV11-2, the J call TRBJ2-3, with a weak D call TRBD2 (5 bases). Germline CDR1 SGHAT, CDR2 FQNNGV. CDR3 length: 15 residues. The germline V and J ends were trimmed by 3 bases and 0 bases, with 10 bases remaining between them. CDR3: CASSFEGVSTDTQYF. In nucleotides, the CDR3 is TGTGCCAGCAGCTTCGAGGGAGTAAGCACAGATACGCAGTATTTT.

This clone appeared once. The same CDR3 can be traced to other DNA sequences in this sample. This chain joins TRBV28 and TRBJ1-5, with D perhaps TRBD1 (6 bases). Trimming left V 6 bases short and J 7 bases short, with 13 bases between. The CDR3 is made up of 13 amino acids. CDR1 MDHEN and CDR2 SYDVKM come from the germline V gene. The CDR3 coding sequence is TGTGCCAGCAGGTCGGGGGGCTGGCAGCCCCAGCATTTT. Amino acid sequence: CASRSGGWQPQHF.

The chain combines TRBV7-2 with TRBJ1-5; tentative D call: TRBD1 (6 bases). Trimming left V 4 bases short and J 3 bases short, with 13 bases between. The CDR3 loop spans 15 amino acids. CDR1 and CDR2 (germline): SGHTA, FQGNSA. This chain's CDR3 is CASSWIQGSNQPQHF. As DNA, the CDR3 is TGTGCCAGCAGCTGGATACAGGGATCCAATCAGCCCCAGCATTTT.

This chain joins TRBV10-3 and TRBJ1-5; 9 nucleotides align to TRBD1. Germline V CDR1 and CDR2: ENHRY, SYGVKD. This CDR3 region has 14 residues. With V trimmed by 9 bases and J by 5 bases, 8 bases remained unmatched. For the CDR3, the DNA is TGTGCCATTTCGGCGGACAGGGGTCATCAGCCCCAGCATTTT. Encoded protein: CAISADRGHQPQHF.

CDR3: CAISESSGSLPYEQYV. The CDR3, as DNA: TGTGCCATCAGTGAGTCGAGCGGGAGTTTGCCCTACGAGCAGTACGTC. The gene calls are TRBV10-3 and TRBJ2-7; TRBD2 matches 8 bases. CDR1 is ENHRY, CDR2 SYGVKD, per germline. Trimming at V came to 0 bases and at J to 2 bases, leaving 6 bases not matched to a gene. The length of the CDR3 is 16 residues.

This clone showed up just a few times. CDR3 residues: CASSLRPGGGENSPLHF. The CDR3 DNA follows: TGCGCCAGCAGCTTGCGACCCGGGGGAGGGGAGAATTCACCCCTCCACTTT. J is TRBJ1-6 and V is TRBV5-1; D is perhaps TRBD1 (5 bases). Trimming left V 1 base short and J 7 bases short, with 18 bases between. This CDR3 contains 17 residues. Germline assignment: CDR1 SGHRS and CDR2 YFSETQ.

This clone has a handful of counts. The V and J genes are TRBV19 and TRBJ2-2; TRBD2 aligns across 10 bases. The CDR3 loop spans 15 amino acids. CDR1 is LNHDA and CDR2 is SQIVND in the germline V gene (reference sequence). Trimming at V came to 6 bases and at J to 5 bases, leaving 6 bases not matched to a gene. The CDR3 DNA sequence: TGTGCCAGTAGGCTAGCGGGAGTATCGACCGGGGAGCTGTTTTTT. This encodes CASRLAGVSTGELFF.

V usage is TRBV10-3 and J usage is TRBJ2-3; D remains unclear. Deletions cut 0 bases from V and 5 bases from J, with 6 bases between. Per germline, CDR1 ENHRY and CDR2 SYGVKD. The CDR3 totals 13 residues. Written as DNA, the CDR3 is TGTGCCATCAGTGAGTCGTTCGTAGATACGCAGTATTTT. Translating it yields CAISESFVDTQYF.

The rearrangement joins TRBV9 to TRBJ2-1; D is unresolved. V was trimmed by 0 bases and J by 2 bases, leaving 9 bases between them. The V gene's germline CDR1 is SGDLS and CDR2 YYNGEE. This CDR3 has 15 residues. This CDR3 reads CASSVGYTTYNEQFF. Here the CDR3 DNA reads TGTGCCAGCAGCGTAGGGTACACAACCTACAATGAGCAGTTCTTC.

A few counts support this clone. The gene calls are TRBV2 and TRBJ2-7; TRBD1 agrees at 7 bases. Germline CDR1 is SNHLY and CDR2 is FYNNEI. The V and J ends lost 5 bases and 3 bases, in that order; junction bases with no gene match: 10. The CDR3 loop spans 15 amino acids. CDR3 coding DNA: TGTGCCAGCAGTCTCCCTCGACAGGGTTTCTACGAGCAGTACTTC. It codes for CASSLPRQGFYEQYF.

The CDR3 sequence: CASSGRQGGDTGELFF. Written as DNA, the CDR3 is TGTGCCAGCAGTGGCCGACAGGGCGGCGACACCGGGGAGCTGTTTTTT. The chain has TRBV2 and TRBJ2-2; TRBD1 matches at 7 bases. This CDR3 spans 16 amino acids. V trimming: 4 bases; J trimming: 3 bases; junction bases outside the gene matches: 8. CDR1 and CDR2 (germline): SNHLY, FYNNEI.

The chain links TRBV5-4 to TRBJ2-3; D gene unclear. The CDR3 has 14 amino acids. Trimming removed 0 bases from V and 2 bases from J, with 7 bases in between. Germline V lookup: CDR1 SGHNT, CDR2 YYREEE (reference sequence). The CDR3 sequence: CASSLAGYTDTQYF. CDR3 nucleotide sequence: TGTGCCAGCAGCTTGGCCGGGTACACAGATACGCAGTATTTT.

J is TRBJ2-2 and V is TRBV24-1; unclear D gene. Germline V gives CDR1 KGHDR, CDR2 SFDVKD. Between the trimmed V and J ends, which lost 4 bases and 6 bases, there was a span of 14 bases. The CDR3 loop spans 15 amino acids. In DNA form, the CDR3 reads TGTGCCACCAGTGACCTCCCGCGCGCGTCCGGGGAGCTGTTTTTT. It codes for CATSDLPRASGELFF.

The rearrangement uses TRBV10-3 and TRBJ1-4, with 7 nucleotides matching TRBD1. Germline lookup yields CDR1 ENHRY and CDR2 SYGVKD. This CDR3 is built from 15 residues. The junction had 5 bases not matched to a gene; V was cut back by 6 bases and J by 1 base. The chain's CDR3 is CAIRGDSQTNEKLFF. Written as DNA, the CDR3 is TGTGCCATCAGAGGGGACAGCCAAACTAATGAAAAACTGTTTTTT.

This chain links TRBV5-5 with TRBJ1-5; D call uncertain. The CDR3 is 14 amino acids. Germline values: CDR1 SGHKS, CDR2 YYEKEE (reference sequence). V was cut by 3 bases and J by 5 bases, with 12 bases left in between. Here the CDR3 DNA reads TGTGCCAGCAGCTCAACCACATCATATCAGCCCCAGCATTTT. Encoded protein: CASSSTTSYQPQHF.

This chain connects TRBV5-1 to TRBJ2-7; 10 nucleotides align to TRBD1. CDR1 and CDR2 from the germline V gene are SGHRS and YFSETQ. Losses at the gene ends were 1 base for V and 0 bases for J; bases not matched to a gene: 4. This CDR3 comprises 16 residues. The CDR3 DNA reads TGCGCCAGCAGCTTGATAGGGACAGGGGTCTCCTACGAGCAGTACTTC. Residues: CASSLIGTGVSYEQYF. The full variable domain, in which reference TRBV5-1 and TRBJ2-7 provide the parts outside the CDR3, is KAGVTQTPRYLIKTRGQQVTLSCSPISGHRSVSWYQQTPGQGLQFLFEYFSETQRNKGNFPGRFSGRQFSNSRSEMNVSTLELGDSALYLCASSLIGTGVSYEQYFGPGTRLTVT.

CDR3 protein: CASSSDRGPYNEQFF. The DNA of the CDR3 is TGTGCCAGCAGCTCGGACAGGGGGCCCTACAATGAGCAGTTCTTC. The rearrangement uses TRBV11-2 and TRBJ2-1, with 11 bases identical to TRBD1. CDR1 is SGHAT and CDR2 is FQNNGV in the germline V gene. Losses at the gene ends were 4 bases for V and 2 bases for J; bases not matched to a gene: 1. The CDR3 contains 15 residues.

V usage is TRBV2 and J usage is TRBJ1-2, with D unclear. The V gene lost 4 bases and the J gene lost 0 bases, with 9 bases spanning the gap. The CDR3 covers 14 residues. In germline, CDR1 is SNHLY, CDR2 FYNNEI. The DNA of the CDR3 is TGTGCCAGCAGTGTCGAGGAGGCTAACTATGGCTACACCTTC. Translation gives CASSVEEANYGYTF.

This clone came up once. CDR3: CASRLGQAYNEQFF. The CDR3 coding sequence is TGTGCCAGCCGGCTAGGACAGGCTTACAATGAGCAGTTCTTC. The rearrangement uses TRBV2 and TRBJ2-1; 7 bases fit TRBD1. This CDR3 comprises 14 residues. Germline V gene sequence: CDR1 SNHLY, CDR2 FYNNEI. V dropped 8 bases and J dropped 4; count of bases not matched to a gene: 8.

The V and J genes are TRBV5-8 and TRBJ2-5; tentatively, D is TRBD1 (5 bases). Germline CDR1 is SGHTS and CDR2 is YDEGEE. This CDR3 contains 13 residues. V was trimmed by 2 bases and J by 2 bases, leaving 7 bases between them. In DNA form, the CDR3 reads TGTGCCAGCAGCTTAAACAGGCAAGAGACCCAGTACTTC. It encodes CASSLNRQETQYF.

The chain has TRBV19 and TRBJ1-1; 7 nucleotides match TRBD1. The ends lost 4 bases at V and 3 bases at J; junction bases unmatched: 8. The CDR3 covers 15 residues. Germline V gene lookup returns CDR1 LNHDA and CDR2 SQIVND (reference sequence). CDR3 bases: TGTGCCAGTAGTACGGGACAGACGGTGCACACTGAAGCTTTCTTT. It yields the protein CASSTGQTVHTEAFF.